The 22 T cell receptor beta chains reported below all come from one sample, sequenced in a study of T cells in Graves' hyperthyroidism and ophthalmopathy. TCR beta CDR3 sequences were amplified from RNA transcripts. The HTBI primer set served for first-round RT-PCR of the TCR CDR3. MiXCR was run by TCRdb on the multiplex PCR reads, yielding one entry per CDR3 protein. The sample holds a few hundred thousand distinct CDR3 sequences, around a quarter seen once. The sample consisted of blood. The receptors shown here come from a man between 45 and 60 years old with Graves' hyperthyroidism.

The sample holds a few counts of this clonotype. The chain joins TRBV7-3 to TRBJ2-3; TRBD2 aligns across 9 bases. This CDR3 has 15 residues. In germline, CDR1 is SGHTA, CDR2 FQGTGA. Losses at the gene ends were 1 base for V and 6 bases for J; bases not matched to a gene: 5. The CDR3 DNA reads as TGTGCCAGCAGCTTAAATAGCGGGAGTTATGATACGCAGTATTTT. It specifies CASSLNSGSYDTQYF.

This chain links TRBV27 with TRBJ2-2; D gene uncertain. The V and J ends lost 6 bases and 1 base respectively, with 9 bases between them. Germline CDR1 and CDR2: MNHEY and SMNVEV (reference sequence). CDR3 length: 14 residues. Here the CDR3 reads CASRPTWNTGELFF. CDR3 DNA sequence: TGTGCCAGCAGACCGACGTGGAACACCGGGGAGCTGTTTTTT.

V gene TRBV7-2 combines with J gene TRBJ2-3; 11 nucleotides agree with TRBD2. Per the germline V gene, CDR1 is SGHTA and CDR2 is FQGNSA. CDR3 size: 15 residues. V lost 3 bases, J lost 3 bases, and 2 bases stayed unmatched. This chain's CDR3 is CASSLPSGRTDTQYF. DNA of the CDR3: TGTGCCAGCAGCTTGCCTAGCGGGAGGACAGATACGCAGTATTTT.

There are many counts of this clonotype. The J gene is TRBJ2-3, the V gene TRBV28, with a possible D match to TRBD2 (6 bases). Between the trimmed V and J ends, which lost 2 bases and 4 bases, there was a span of 10 bases. The CDR3 consists of 14 residues. Germline CDR1 and CDR2: MDHEN and SYDVKM. Here the CDR3 DNA reads TGTGCCAGCAGTTTAACGCGGGGTTCAGATACGCAGTATTTT. Its protein is CASSLTRGSDTQYF. Filled out from reference TRBV28 and TRBJ2-3, the complete variable domain reads DVKVTQSSRYLVKRTGEKVFLECVQDMDHENMFWYRQDPGLGLRLIYFSYDVKMKEKGDIPEGYSVSREKKERFSLILESASTNQTSMYLCASSLTRGSDTQYFGPGTRLTVL.

Points on this clonotype: Compared with germline, one end of the junction differs, possibly owing to a read error. The gene calls are TRBV4-2 and TRBJ1-1, with D perhaps TRBD1 (5 bases). CDR1 is LGHNA and CDR2 is YNFKEQ in the germline V gene. The length of the CDR3 is 15 residues. The CDR3 is CASSQTTQGGTEALF. The CDR3 DNA reads as TGTGCCAGCAGCCAGACCACCCAGGGCGGCACTGAAGCTCTCTTT.

The chain joins TRBV19 to TRBJ2-7; D may be TRBD1 or TRBD2 (6 bases each). Deletions cut 5 bases from V and 1 base from J, with 15 bases between. Germline loops: CDR1 LNHDA, CDR2 SQIVND (reference sequence). This CDR3 has 15 residues. This CDR3 reads CASSPGTGASYEQYF. CDR3 nucleotide sequence: TGTGCCAGTAGTCCCGGGACGGGGGCGTCCTACGAGCAGTACTTC.

In its sample, this clonotype was seen a few times. This rearrangement joins TRBV30 to TRBJ2-1, with a weak D call TRBD2 (5 bases). Germline loops: CDR1 GTSNPN, CDR2 SVGIG (reference sequence). This CDR3 spans 14 amino acids. Trimming stripped 2 bases from V and 2 bases from J, with 10 bases between. CDR3 amino acids: CAWSNSGPYNEQFF. The CDR3 nucleotides read TGTGCCTGGAGTAACAGCGGACCCTACAATGAGCAGTTCTTC.

The chain links TRBV12-3 or TRBV12-4 to TRBJ2-3; maybe TRBD2 (6 bases). The CDR3 runs 17 residues. V was trimmed by 5 bases and J by 4 bases, leaving 22 bases between them. The CDR3 is CASSPGRGSGRPDTQYF. The CDR3 nucleotides read TGTGCCAGCAGTCCCGGCCGGGGTAGCGGAAGACCAGATACGCAGTATTTT.

This chain connects TRBV3-1 to TRBJ1-5; D remains ambiguous. The length of the CDR3 is 14 residues. Germline assignment: CDR1 LGHDT and CDR2 YNNKEL (reference sequence). Trimming cost V 0 bases and J 3 bases, with 6 bases left between them. Here the CDR3 reads CASSQDTYNQPQHF. The CDR3 DNA reads TGTGCCAGCAGCCAAGACACTTACAATCAGCCCCAGCATTTT.

A few counts support this clonotype. V and J are TRBV5-5 and TRBJ1-1; 7 nucleotides match TRBD1. Germline V gives CDR1 SGHKS, CDR2 YYEKEE (reference sequence). V dropped 4 bases and J dropped 0; count of bases not matched to a gene: 6. CDR3 size: 15 residues. The CDR3 spells CASSEDRILNTEAFF. The CDR3 region has the DNA TGTGCCAGCAGCGAGGACAGGATTCTGAACACTGAAGCTTTCTTT.

This chain links TRBV12-3 or TRBV12-4 with TRBJ1-5; D is uncertain. With 5 bases removed from V and 0 bases from J, the gap between germline ends came to 8 bases. The CDR3 sequence is 14 residues long. CDR3 sequence (DNA): TGTGCCAGCAGTCCCCCCTTTAGCAATCAGCCCCAGCATTTT. It specifies CASSPPFSNQPQHF.

The sample holds many counts of this clonotype. The chain recombines TRBV11-1 with TRBJ2-7; D is perhaps TRBD1 or TRBD2 (7 bases each). V was pared by 2 bases and J by 3 bases, with 11 bases between. Germline V CDR1 and CDR2: SGHAT, FQDESV (reference sequence). The CDR3 is 14 residues long. CDR3 sequence (DNA): TGTGCCAGCAGCTTAAGCGGGACAGACTACGAGCAGTACTTC. The encoded protein is CASSLSGTDYEQYF.

This chain uses TRBV6-2 or TRBV6-3 with TRBJ2-5; 12 nucleotides agree with TRBD2. CDR1 and CDR2 from the germline V gene are MNHEY and SVGEGT. Germline trimming cut 11 bases from V and 7 bases from J; bases unmatched to any gene: 11. CDR3 length: 14 amino acids. CDR3 in DNA: TGTGCCGGGGGCCTAGCGGGAGGGCCCGGGACCCAGTACTTC. Its protein is CAGGLAGGPGTQYF.

V usage is TRBV20-1 and J usage is TRBJ2-2; D is perhaps TRBD2 (6 bases). CDR1 and CDR2 (germline): DFQATT, SNEGSKA (reference sequence). The V gene lost 4 bases and the J gene lost 1 base, with 13 bases spanning the gap. This CDR3 is built from 15 residues. As DNA, the CDR3 is TGCAGTGCTAAAAATAGCGGACTGAACACCGGGGAGCTGTTTTTT. Its protein product is CSAKNSGLNTGELFF.

This CDR3 is CSVEGRSKMNTEAFF. CDR3 nucleotide sequence: TGCAGCGTTGAAGGGAGGTCCAAGATGAACACTGAAGCTTTCTTT. The V gene is TRBV29-1, the J gene TRBJ1-1; D uncertain. The CDR3 loop spans 15 amino acids. Germline CDR1 is SQVTM and CDR2 is ANQGSEA. With 1 base removed from V and 0 bases from J, the gap between germline ends came to 12 bases.

In this sample, this clonotype turned up many times. This chain joins TRBV2 and TRBJ2-3, with 7 bases aligning to TRBD2. V lost 6 bases to trimming and J lost 5 bases; unmatched junction nucleotides: 11. CDR1 is SNHLY and CDR2 is FYNNEI in the germline V gene. CDR3 size: 15 residues. This chain's CDR3 is CASRSGTTSVDTQYF. For the CDR3, the DNA is TGTGCCAGCAGATCCGGGACTACTTCAGTAGATACGCAGTATTTT.

Comments on this clonotype: A much more abundant neighbour one base away suggests this may be a read error. The rearrangement links TRBV11-2 to TRBJ2-7; maybe TRBD2 (6 bases). Germline CDR1 is SGHAT and CDR2 is FQNNGV. Trimming removed 3 bases at V and 6 bases at J, with 15 bases between. This CDR3 region has 14 residues. CDR3 sequence (DNA): TGTGCCAGCAGCTTCGGCGGGACCGCCTGCGAGCAGTACTTC. It yields the protein CASSFGGTACEQYF.

Here the CDR3 reads CASSLGSANTGELFF. In nucleotides, the CDR3 is TGCGCCAGCAGCTTGGGGTCTGCGAACACCGGGGAGCTGTTTTTT. The chain combines TRBV5-1 with TRBJ2-2; no clear D gene. The CDR3 length is 15 residues. V was clipped by 0 bases and J by 0 bases, with 6 bases between them. Germline values: CDR1 SGHRS, CDR2 YFSETQ. The variable domain in full, completed from reference TRBV5-1 and TRBJ2-2, reads KAGVTQTPRYLIKTRGQQVTLSCSPISGHRSVSWYQQTPGQGLQFLFEYFSETQRNKGNFPGRFSGRQFSNSRSEMNVSTLELGDSALYLCASSLGSANTGELFFGEGSRLTVL.

The chain combines TRBV12-3 or TRBV12-4 with TRBJ1-5; maybe TRBD1 (5 bases). This CDR3 is built from 13 residues. Trimming removed 4 bases from V and 9 bases from J, with 13 bases in between. The CDR3 nucleotides are TGTGCCAGCAGTTCCGGCCCTACAGGGCCCCAGCATTTT. As protein: CASSSGPTGPQHF.

This chain links TRBV20-1 with TRBJ2-1; 7 positions agree with TRBD1. Germline trimming cut 3 bases from V and 1 base from J; bases unmatched to any gene: 3. Looked up from germline, CDR1 is DFQATT and CDR2 is SNEGSKA (reference sequence). This CDR3 has 14 residues. In DNA, the CDR3 is TGCAGTGCTAGTCGACAGGGATCCTACAATGAGCAGTTCTTC. Residues: CSASRQGSYNEQFF.

The V gene is TRBV11-2, the J gene TRBJ2-1; possibly TRBD1 for D (6 bases). Germline CDR1 and CDR2: SGHAT and FQNNGV. Trimming took 4 bases from V and 6 from J, leaving 16 bases between them. The CDR3 loop spans 15 amino acids. The DNA for the CDR3 is TGTGCCAGCAGCTGGGACAAAATTCCGAGCAATGAGCAGTTCTTC. Encoded protein: CASSWDKIPSNEQFF.

This clonotype was observed a few times. The rearrangement uses TRBV29-1 and TRBJ2-1; TRBD2 aligns across 10 bases. There are 14 residues in the CDR3. The V segment lost 7 bases and the J segment 4 bases; nucleotides outside the gene matches: 7. Germline CDR1 and CDR2: SQVTM and ANQGSEA. The CDR3: CSALTSGPYNEQFF. The CDR3 coding sequence is TGCAGCGCCTTGACTAGCGGGCCTTACAATGAGCAGTTCTTC.